This T cell receptor (beta chain) was profiled in a study of vaccination effects on CD4 cells after COVID-19. Across the whole study: Samples that were drawn after vaccination came a median of 72 days after the second dose. Overall study findings and caveats: Clones that were induced by infection or by vaccine showed marked contraction late after vaccination.

The CDR3 totals 15 residues. The germline V and J ends were trimmed by 5 bases and 1 base, with 15 bases remaining between them. The germline gives CDR1 LGHNA, CDR2 YSLEER. Sequencing in the ViraFEST assay came after antigen-specific CD4+ T cells had been expanded with viral peptide pools, which were used to stimulate PBMC. Subsequent to a culture period of more than 8 days, CD4+ T cells were isolated. Participants were vaccinated with two doses of either the BNT162b2 or mRNA-1273 vaccine. Vaccine recipients had no previous SARS-CoV-2 infection; their nucleocapsid antibodies were negative. A half-volume exchange with IL-2 medium occurred on days 3 and 7. Sequenced by immunoSEQ multiplex PCR; TCRdb stores in-frame clones only, minus some. The sample has around 15,000 clones, about 75% seen once. Details on this clone: Its antigen is not identified.

This chain links TRBV4-3 with TRBJ2-7; D not certain. The material was CD4+ T cells from PBMCs cultured with HCoV-NL63 spike peptides, obtained after COVID-19 vaccination. The clonotype was recovered from a human donor who received a COVID-19 vaccine. The CDR3 nucleotides are TGCGCCAGCAGCTCCAGACCCGATGGATCCTACGAGCAGTACTTC. This sequence encodes CASSSRPDGSYEQYF.